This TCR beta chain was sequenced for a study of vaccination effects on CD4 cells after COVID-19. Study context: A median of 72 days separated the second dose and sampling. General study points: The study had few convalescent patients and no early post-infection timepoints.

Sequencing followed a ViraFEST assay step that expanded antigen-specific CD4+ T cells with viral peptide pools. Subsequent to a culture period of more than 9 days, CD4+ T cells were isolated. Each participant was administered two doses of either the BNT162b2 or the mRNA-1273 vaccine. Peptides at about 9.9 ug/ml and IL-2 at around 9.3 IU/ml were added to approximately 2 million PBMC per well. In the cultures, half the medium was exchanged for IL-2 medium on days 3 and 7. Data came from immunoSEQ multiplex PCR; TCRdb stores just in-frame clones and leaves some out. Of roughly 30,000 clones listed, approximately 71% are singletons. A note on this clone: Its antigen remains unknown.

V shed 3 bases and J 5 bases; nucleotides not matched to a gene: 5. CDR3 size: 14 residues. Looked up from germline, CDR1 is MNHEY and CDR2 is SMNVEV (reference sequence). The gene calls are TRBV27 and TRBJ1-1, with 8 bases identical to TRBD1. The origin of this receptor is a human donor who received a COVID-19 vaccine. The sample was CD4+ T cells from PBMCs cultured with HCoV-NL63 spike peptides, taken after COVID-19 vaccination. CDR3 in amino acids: CASSLLQGGTEAFF. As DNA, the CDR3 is TGTGCCAGCAGTTTGCTACAGGGGGGAACTGAAGCTTTCTTT.